This entry lists 17 T cell receptor beta chains sequenced from one sample in a study of blood T cell repertoires in COVID-19. The assay was immunoSEQ multiplex PCR, and TCRdb's table has in-frame clones only and misses some. The sample has 140,000 to 150,000 clones; roughly 84% are singletons. Source material: peripheral blood. Receptors were obtained from a young man with COVID-19, enrolled during active disease.

This clone was detected only a few times. The chain uses TRBV7-2 and TRBJ2-7; D is perhaps TRBD1 (6 bases). The V end lost 3 bases, the J end lost 4 bases, and 10 bases lay between the germline ends. From germline, CDR1 is SGHTA and CDR2 FQGNSA. The CDR3 covers 13 residues. The CDR3 DNA reads TGTGCCAGCAGCTTTTCCAGGGGTTACGAGCAGTACTTC. This gives the protein CASSFSRGYEQYF.

This clone was observed once. J is TRBJ2-7 and V is TRBV24-1, with D perhaps matching TRBD1 (6 bases). CDR1 and CDR2 (germline): KGHDR, SFDVKD. The CDR3 is 15 amino acids. Trimming stripped 1 base from V and 2 bases from J, with 11 bases between. CDR3 region: CATSDLRQGTYEQYF. CDR3 bases: TGTGCCACCAGTGATTTAAGGCAGGGGACCTACGAGCAGTACTTC.

This chain's CDR3 is CASSLSGSINNEQFF. DNA for the CDR3: TGTGCCAGCAGCTTGAGCGGGAGCATTAACAATGAGCAGTTCTTC. This chain connects TRBV11-3 to TRBJ2-1, with TRBD2 matching 8 bases. Per germline, CDR1 SGHNT and CDR2 YENEEA. The CDR3 consists of 15 residues. The ends lost 3 bases at V and 5 bases at J; junction bases unmatched: 6. The entire variable domain, with the rest obtained from reference TRBV11-3 and TRBJ2-1, is as follows: EAGVVQSPRYKIIEKKQPVAFWCNPISGHNTLYWYLQNLGQGPELLIRYENEEAVDDSQLPKDRFSAERLKGVDSTLKIQPAELGDSAVYLCASSLSGSINNEQFFGPGTRLTVL.

The chain recombines TRBV9 with TRBJ2-5; the match to TRBD2 covers 10 bases. The CDR3 is made up of 14 amino acids. Losses at the gene ends were 0 bases for V and 5 bases for J; bases not matched to a gene: 1. Germline V gene data show CDR1 as SGDLS and CDR2 as YYNGEE. The chain's CDR3 is CASSVATSGETQYF. The CDR3 DNA is TGTGCCAGCAGCGTAGCGACTAGCGGGGAGACCCAGTACTTC. Drawing the rest from reference TRBV9 and TRBJ2-5, the complete variable domain is DSGVTQTPKHLITATGQRVTLRCSPRSGDLSVYWYQQSLDQGLQFLIQYYNGEERAKGNILERFSAQQFPDLHSELNLSSLELGDSALYFCASSVATSGETQYFGPGTRLLVL.

This clone showed up just once. J is TRBJ2-5 and V is TRBV9; 7 bases are shared with TRBD1. J lost 1 base, V lost 4 bases, and 13 bases had no gene match. Germline assignment: CDR1 SGDLS and CDR2 YYNGEE. CDR3 size: 17 residues. CDR3 nucleotides: TGTGCCAGCAGCAAGCGGAATCGACAGGGACCCCAAGAGACCCAGTACTTC. Amino acid sequence: CASSKRNRQGPQETQYF. Full variable domain (outside the CDR3, taken from reference TRBV9 and TRBJ2-5): DSGVTQTPKHLITATGQRVTLRCSPRSGDLSVYWYQQSLDQGLQFLIQYYNGEERAKGNILERFSAQQFPDLHSELNLSSLELGDSALYFCASSKRNRQGPQETQYFGPGTRLLVL.

The chain couples TRBV20-1 to TRBJ1-6, with TRBD1 identical over 9 bases. The length of the CDR3 is 14 residues. Germline-derived CDR1 and CDR2 are DFQATT and SNEGSKA (reference sequence). V gave up 3 bases and J gave up 7 bases; unmatched junction bases: 4. The CDR3 DNA sequence: TGCAGTGCTAGTTCCGGGACAGGGAATTCACCCCTCCACTTT. Protein: CSASSGTGNSPLHF.

This chain uses TRBV7-9 with TRBJ2-2; 7 bases are a match to TRBD1. The germline gives CDR1 SEHNR, CDR2 FQNEAQ (reference sequence). V gave up 4 bases and J gave up 6 bases; unmatched junction bases: 5. The CDR3 is made up of 14 amino acids. The CDR3 loop reads CASSSRGGPGELFF. The CDR3 DNA follows: TGTGCCAGCAGCTCCCGAGGGGGCCCCGGGGAGCTGTTTTTT.

V gene TRBV4-1 combines with J gene TRBJ1-1, with D unresolved. V gave up 1 base and J gave up 4 bases, with 10 bases separating them. Germline assignment: CDR1 MGHRA and CDR2 YSYEKL. The CDR3 extends over 14 amino acids. The chain's CDR3 is CASSQVGGRTEAFF. DNA for the CDR3: TGCGCCAGCAGCCAAGTTGGAGGGCGCACTGAAGCTTTCTTT.

This clone was observed once. The genes are TRBV28 and TRBJ2-7; TRBD2 is a possible D gene (5 bases). In germline, CDR1 is MDHEN, CDR2 SYDVKM. This CDR3 is built from 13 residues. V was trimmed by 7 bases and J by 0 bases, leaving 10 bases between them. The CDR3 DNA reads as TGTGCCAGCACCCTGGCGGGCTCCTACGAGCAGTACTTC. Its translation is CASTLAGSYEQYF.

V is TRBV30 and J is TRBJ2-7, with TRBD2 matching 8 bases. From germline, CDR1 is GTSNPN and CDR2 SVGIG (reference sequence). The CDR3 has 13 amino acids. V dropped 3 bases and J dropped 6; count of bases not matched to a gene: 7. CDR3 protein: CAWRVSGIGEQYF. The CDR3 DNA follows: TGTGCCTGGAGGGTTAGCGGGATAGGCGAGCAGTACTTC.

The V and J genes are TRBV19 and TRBJ2-1; 8 nucleotides agree with TRBD2. The germline V gene has CDR1 LNHDA and CDR2 SQIVND (reference sequence). The CDR3 has 17 residues. J lost 1 base, V lost 5 bases, and 10 bases had no gene match. The CDR3 region has the DNA TGTGCCAGTAGTCGGAGACTAGCGATTGGATCCTACAATGAGCAGTTCTTC. It codes for CASSRRLAIGSYNEQFF.

The J gene is TRBJ1-5, the V gene TRBV5-4; D might be TRBD1 (5 bases). Trimming pared 1 base from V and 7 bases from J, leaving 12 bases between. Germline loops: CDR1 SGHNT, CDR2 YYREEE (reference sequence). The CDR3 totals 14 residues. The CDR3 DNA reads as TGTGCCAGCAGCTTGTCAGGGTCCGACCAGCCCCAGCATTTT. It yields the protein CASSLSGSDQPQHF.

The rearrangement joins TRBV5-4 to TRBJ1-1; 7 bases are shared with TRBD1. Germline CDR1 and CDR2: SGHNT and YYREEE (reference sequence). The CDR3 has 12 amino acids. The J segment lost 5 bases and the V segment lost 9 bases, leaving 7 bases of the junction unmatched. The CDR3 bases are TGTGCCATGACGACAGGGTGGACTGAAGCTTTCTTT. Encoded protein: CAMTTGWTEAFF.

J is TRBJ1-3 and V is TRBV28; D is possibly TRBD1 (6 bases). The length of the CDR3 is 15 residues. V dropped 4 bases and J dropped 3 bases, with 13 bases sitting between them. Germline V gene data show CDR1 as MDHEN and CDR2 as SYDVKM. CDR3 DNA: TGTGCCAGCAGTTCGGGACAAGTAGGTGGAAACACCATATATTTT. This sequence encodes CASSSGQVGGNTIYF.

The chain is built from TRBV10-3 and TRBJ1-2, with TRBD1 as a possible D gene (5 bases). CDR1 is ENHRY, CDR2 SYGVKD, per germline. Trimming removed 2 bases at V and 8 bases at J, with 18 bases between. The CDR3 loop spans 15 amino acids. The DNA for the CDR3 is TGTGCCATCAGTGAGCCTGTCAACGGGGACTGGGGCTACACCTTC. The encoded protein is CAISEPVNGDWGYTF.

This clone was counted a few times. The CDR3 bases are TGTGCCACACTGGGAGGGATCTACAATGAGCAGTTCTTC. This translates into CATLGGIYNEQFF. V is TRBV19 and J is TRBJ2-1; 7 bases agree with TRBD2. Trimming removed 10 bases from V and 3 bases from J; junction bases left unmatched: 6. Per the germline V gene, CDR1 is LNHDA and CDR2 is SQIVND (reference sequence). The CDR3 runs to 13 residues.

This chain links TRBV21-1 with TRBJ2-4; the table assigns TRBD2, which was not confirmed against the DNA. TRBV21-1 is a recognized pseudogene. CDR3 length: 13 amino acids. The CDR3 sequence is CASLGLAKNIQYF. In DNA, the CDR3 is TGTGCCAGCCTAGGCTTAGCCAAAAACATTCAGTACTTC.